This T cell receptor beta chain was captured in a study of blood T cell repertoires in COVID-19. This CDR3 has 14 residues. Germline values: CDR1 MNHNY, CDR2 SVGAGI (reference sequence). V was pared by 4 bases and J by 2 bases, with 11 bases between. In the source study's methods: Amplification of reference gene primers was used by the study to estimate nucleated cell counts. Profiled with immunoSEQ multiplex PCR; TCRdb holds only in-frame clones, not every one. That table gives V, J and clone size, and the DNA gave D and trimming. The sample carries about 270,000 clones, about 87% recorded once. The sequence was obtained from a human donor in a cohort sampled during active COVID-19. The genes are TRBV6-6 and TRBJ1-2; a weak D match, TRBD1 (5 bases). The sequenced material came from peripheral blood. CDR3 in DNA: TGTGCCAGCAGTTTACTACAGGAGAACTATGGCTACACCTTC. This gives the protein CASSLLQENYGYTF.